Listed below are T cell receptor beta chains from one sample, sequenced in a study of T cell responses to AZD1222 COVID-19 vaccine. Only in-frame clones appear in the TCRdb table, and some are missing; sequencing was by immunoSEQ multiplex PCR. The table records 100,000 to 150,000 clones, roughly 88% of them present only once. The source material was peripheral blood, sampled on day 0 of AZD1222 vaccination. The receptors here all came from an adult in good health. Each CDR3 is given with its conserved first and last residue. A D gene is named only where the DNA matches it firmly. The listing skips clone size in some rows; elsewhere it reads once, few, many or a size class.

d_gene	abundance	j_gene	v_gene	CDR3aa	CDR3nt
-	-	TRBJ2-3	TRBV29-1	CSVAEDTDTQYF	TGCAGCGTTGCGGAGGACACAGATACGCAGTATTTT
TRBD1	-	TRBJ1-5	TRBV3-1/TRBV3-2	CASSPGTGNQPQHF	TGTGCCAGCAGCCCCGGGACAGGGAATCAGCCCCAGCATTTT
-	-	TRBJ1-1	TRBV5-1	CASSLVGGDTEAFF	TGCGCCAGCAGCTTGGTTGGAGGGGACACTGAAGCTTTCTTT
TRBD1	-	TRBJ1-2	TRBV7-9	CASSRDREYTF	TGTGCCAGCAGCCGAGACAGGGAGTACACCTTC
TRBD1	-	TRBJ1-5	TRBV6-6	CASSYDRDGQPQHF	TGTGCCAGCAGTTACGACAGGGATGGTCAGCCCCAGCATTTT
TRBD1	-	TRBJ1-3	TRBV29-1	CSVARQGTSGNTIYF	TGCAGCGTTGCCAGACAGGGGACCTCTGGAAACACCATATATTTT
TRBD2	-	TRBJ2-1	TRBV10-1	CASSDAGLAEKNNEQFF	TGCGCCAGCAGTGATGCGGGACTAGCGGAAAAAAACAATGAGCAGTTCTTC
TRBD2	-	TRBJ2-1	TRBV5-1	CASSRTSTEQFF	TGCGCCAGCAGTCGGACTAGCACAGAGCAGTTCTTC
-	-	TRBJ2-1	TRBV7-2	CASSLAGQSSYNEQFF	TGTGCCAGCAGCTTAGCAGGACAGAGCTCCTACAATGAGCAGTTCTTC
-	-	TRBJ2-7	TRBV7-2	CASSLAGDLSSYEQYF	TGTGCCAGCAGCTTAGCAGGCGACCTGAGCTCCTACGAGCAGTACTTC
-	-	TRBJ2-5	TRBV4-2	CASSQDGNRRQYF	TGTGCCAGCAGCCAAGATGGTAACCGCCGGCAGTACTTC
-	-	TRBJ2-5	TRBV4-1	CASSLTTQAQETQYF	TGCGCCAGCAGCCTAACAACACAGGCCCAAGAGACCCAGTACTTC
TRBD1	few	TRBJ1-5	TRBV4-1	CASSQDSMNRGMQPQHF	TGCGCCAGCAGCCAAGATTCCATGAACAGGGGGATGCAGCCCCAGCATTTT
-	-	TRBJ1-2	TRBV10-3	CAISVVPTDSYTF	TGTGCCATCAGTGTCGTCCCGACAGATAGCTACACCTTC
TRBD2	-	TRBJ2-2	TRBV19	CASTGSGRPGEGELFF	TGTGCCAGTACCGGTAGCGGGAGACCGGGTGAGGGGGAGCTGTTTTTT
TRBD1	-	TRBJ2-5	TRBV4-2	CASSRLQGEETQYF	TGTGCCAGCAGCCGGTTACAGGGGGAAGAGACCCAGTACTTC
-	-	TRBJ1-5	TRBV28	CASSSPAVQPQHF	TGTGCCAGCAGTTCCCCCGCGGTGCAGCCCCAGCATTTT
TRBD1	-	TRBJ1-6	TRBV27	CASGQVYNSPLHF	TGTGCCAGCGGACAGGTGTATAATTCACCCCTCCACTTT
-	few	TRBJ1-2	TRBV14	CASSTGGGGYTF	TGTGCCAGCAGCACTGGGGGTGGCGGCTACACCTTC
TRBD1	-	TRBJ1-2	TRBV5-1	CASSLEGANSGYTF	TGCGCCAGCAGCTTGGAGGGGGCGAATTCTGGCTACACCTTC
-	once	TRBJ2-3	TRBV19	CASSVDGSTDTQYF	TGTGCCAGTAGTGTGGACGGAAGCACAGATACGCAGTATTTT
-	-	TRBJ2-3	TRBV10-3	CAYSRGGSGTDTQYF	TGTGCCTACTCCCGTGGAGGGAGCGGGACAGATACGCAGTATTTT
-	-	TRBJ1-1	TRBV3-1/TRBV3-2	CASSLGGAGNTEAFF	TGTGCCAGCAGCCTAGGAGGGGCGGGGAACACTGAAGCTTTCTTT
TRBD2	-	TRBJ2-2	TRBV11-2	CASSLEGLAGGSGELFF	TGTGCCAGCAGCTTAGAGGGACTAGCGGGAGGGTCCGGGGAGCTGTTTTTT
-	few	TRBJ1-5	TRBV4-1	CASSQGQVSSPQHF	TGCGCCAGCAGCCAAGGTCAGGTATCCTCGCCCCAGCATTTT
TRBD1	-	TRBJ1-2	TRBV23-1	CASSRRQGAIYTF	TGCGCCAGCAGTCGCAGACAGGGGGCAATTTACACCTTC
-	-	TRBJ2-2	TRBV27	CASSLSPSRYSNTGELFF	TGTGCCAGCAGTTTGTCCCCTAGCAGATACTCGAACACCGGGGAGCTGTTTTTT
-	-	TRBJ2-1	TRBV5-1	CASSWPANEQFF	TGCGCCAGCAGCTGGCCGGCGAATGAGCAGTTCTTC
-	few	TRBJ1-5	TRBV24-1	CATSQSGGGGNQPQHF	TGTGCCACCAGTCAATCGGGGGGTGGAGGCAATCAGCCCCAGCATTTT
-	-	TRBJ1-1	TRBV28	CASPPPGGANTEAFF	TGTGCCAGCCCACCCCCTGGTGGGGCGAACACTGAAGCTTTCTTT
-	-	TRBJ1-5	TRBV30	CAWSVGLDQPQHF	TGTGCCTGGAGTGTGGGGTTGGATCAGCCCCAGCATTTT
-	-	TRBJ1-1	TRBV18	CASSPDRAEAFF	TGTGCCAGCTCTCCGGACCGCGCTGAAGCTTTCTTT
-	-	TRBJ1-2	TRBV27	CASWNQHNYGYTF	TGTGCCAGCTGGAATCAGCATAACTATGGCTACACCTTC
TRBD2	-	TRBJ2-3	TRBV18	CASSPAQRGSTDTQYF	TGTGCCAGCTCACCAGCCCAGCGGGGGAGCACAGATACGCAGTATTTT
-	-	TRBJ1-5	TRBV27	CASSPFNQPQHF	TGTGCCAGCAGTCCCTTCAATCAGCCCCAGCATTTT
-	-	TRBJ1-4	TRBV10-2	CASSESGYATNEKLFF	TGCGCCAGCAGTGAGTCAGGGTATGCAACTAATGAAAAACTGTTTTTT
-	-	TRBJ2-1	TRBV15	CATSRGRGRNNEQFF	TGTGCCACCAGCAGAGGCAGGGGCAGGAACAATGAGCAGTTCTTC
-	-	TRBJ1-6	TRBV7-8	CASRPIPSSYNSPLHF	TGTGCCAGCAGACCCATTCCGAGCTCCTATAATTCACCCCTCCACTTT
-	-	TRBJ1-3	TRBV5-4	CASSVGNGNTIYF	TGTGCCAGCAGTGTAGGGAATGGAAACACCATATATTTT
TRBD1	-	TRBJ1-2	TRBV6-5	CASTPGQGQNYGYTF	TGTGCCAGCACTCCGGGACAGGGTCAGAACTATGGCTACACCTTC
-	-	TRBJ2-2	TRBV11-2	CASSFLTTLNTGELFF	TGTGCCAGCAGCTTCCTTACTACCTTGAACACCGGGGAGCTGTTTTTT
TRBD2	-	TRBJ2-1	TRBV7-3	CASSFSGGADEQFF	TGTGCCAGCAGCTTTAGCGGGGGGGCCGATGAGCAGTTCTTC
-	-	TRBJ2-2	TRBV9	CASSVGRGHTGELFF	TGTGCCAGCAGCGTAGGACGGGGGCATACCGGGGAGCTGTTTTTT
TRBD1	-	TRBJ1-2	TRBV28	CASSPPGQHYGYTF	TGTGCCAGCAGTCCCCCGGGACAGCACTATGGCTACACCTTC
TRBD2	-	TRBJ2-7	TRBV6-5	CASSYASGFSYEQYF	TGTGCCAGCAGTTACGCTAGCGGATTCTCCTACGAGCAGTACTTC
-	few	TRBJ2-7	TRBV2	CASSGQLENEQYF	TGTGCCAGCAGTGGTCAACTAGAGAACGAGCAGTACTTC
-	-	TRBJ1-2	TRBV2	CASQTGTGYGYTF	TGTGCCAGCCAGACAGGCACGGGGTATGGCTACACCTTC
-	-	TRBJ2-5	TRBV5-6	CASSLLETQYF	TGTGCCAGCAGCTTGTTGGAGACCCAGTACTTC
-	-	TRBJ2-1	TRBV7-2	CASSRGNEQFF	TGTGCCAGCAGTAGGGGCAATGAGCAGTTCTTC
-	-	TRBJ1-2	TRBV27	CASSFMGSRVRGYTF	TGTGCCAGCAGTTTTATGGGGAGCAGGGTCCGTGGCTACACCTTC
-	-	TRBJ1-2	TRBV6-1	CASSEGVYGYTF	TGTGCCAGCAGTGAAGGGGTCTATGGCTACACCTTC
-	-	TRBJ1-1	TRBV6-6	CASKNPGLSNEAFF	TGTGCCAGCAAAAATCCAGGGTTGTCGAATGAAGCTTTCTTT
TRBD2	-	TRBJ2-7	TRBV5-1	CASSLGLAALYEQYF	TGCGCCAGCAGCTTGGGGCTAGCGGCACTCTACGAGCAGTACTTC
-	few	TRBJ2-1	TRBV19	CASSEVWDEQFF	TGTGCCAGTAGCGAAGTTTGGGATGAGCAGTTCTTC